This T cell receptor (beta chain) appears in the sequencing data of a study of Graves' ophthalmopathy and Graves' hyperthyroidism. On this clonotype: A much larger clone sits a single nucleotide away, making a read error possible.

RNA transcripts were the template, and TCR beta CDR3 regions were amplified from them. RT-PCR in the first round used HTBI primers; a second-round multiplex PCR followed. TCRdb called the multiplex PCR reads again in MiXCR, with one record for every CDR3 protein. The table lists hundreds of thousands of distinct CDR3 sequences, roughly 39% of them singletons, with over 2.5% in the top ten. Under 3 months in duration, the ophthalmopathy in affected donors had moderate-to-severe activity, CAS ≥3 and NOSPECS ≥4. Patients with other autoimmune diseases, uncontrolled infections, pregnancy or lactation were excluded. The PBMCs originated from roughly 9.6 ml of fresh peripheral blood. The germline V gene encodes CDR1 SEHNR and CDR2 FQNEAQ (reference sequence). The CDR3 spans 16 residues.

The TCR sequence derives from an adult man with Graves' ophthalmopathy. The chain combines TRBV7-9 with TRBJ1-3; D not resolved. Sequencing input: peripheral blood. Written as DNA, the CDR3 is TGTGCCAGCAGCTTAGTAGGGCGGTTCACTGGAACCACCATATATTTT. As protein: CASSLVGRFTGTTIYF.